The 27 T cell receptor beta chains in this list originate from one sample, sequenced in a study of OX40 agonist ivuxolimab in advanced cancers. Assay used: immunoSEQ multiplex PCR; TCRdb lists only in-frame clones, some missing. The sample yields under 70,000 clones, about nine tenths seen once. Sequences were derived from CD4+ or CD8+ T cells sorted from blood, sampled in a trial of the OX40 agonist ivuxolimab. The receptors derive from an adult with an advanced solid tumor such as melanoma, head and neck, liver or kidney cancer.

CDR3 DNA sequence: TGCGCCAGCAGCGATAACCGGGACACCCACTACAATGAGCAGTTCTTC. Amino acids: CASSDNRDTHYNEQFF. The V and J genes are TRBV10-1 and TRBJ2-1, with D perhaps matching TRBD1 (6 bases). CDR3 length: 16 amino acids. The germline CDR1 and CDR2 sequences are WNHNN and SYGVQD (reference sequence). V lost 6 bases and J 3 bases, leaving 18 bases between the germline ends.

This chain connects TRBV5-4 to TRBJ1-1; D remains unclear. There are 13 residues in the CDR3. Germline V gives CDR1 SGHNT, CDR2 YYREEE (reference sequence). V lost 4 bases and J 2 bases, leaving 9 bases between the germline ends. The CDR3 region has the DNA TGTGCCAGCAGCGGGCCATCAAACACTGAAGCTTTCTTT. Its protein is CASSGPSNTEAFF.

Here the CDR3 DNA reads TGTGCCAGCAGTTACTATAGCAATCAGCCCCAGCATTTT. Its translation: CASSYYSNQPQHF. The chain couples TRBV6-6 to TRBJ1-5, with D uncertain. Between the trimmed V and J ends, which lost 1 base and 0 bases, there was a span of 1 base. Germline V gives CDR1 MNHNY, CDR2 SVGAGI (reference sequence). CDR3 length: 13 residues.

The gene calls are TRBV5-1 and TRBJ1-5; D uncertain. The CDR3 is 14 amino acids. Germline values: CDR1 SGHRS, CDR2 YFSETQ. Trimming took 4 bases from V and 8 from J, leaving 16 bases between them. CDR3 in DNA: TGCGCCAGCAGCCCTTTGGGAGTCTTAGAGCCCCAGCATTTT. Encoded protein: CASSPLGVLEPQHF.

The rearrangement links TRBV7-8 to TRBJ2-5; D possibly corresponds to TRBD2 (6 bases). Trimming cost V 5 bases and J 3 bases, with 16 bases left between them. The CDR3 totals 15 residues. Germline values: CDR1 SGHVS, CDR2 FQNEAQ. The CDR3 loop is CASSPPGGAKETQYF. The CDR3 DNA sequence: TGTGCCAGCAGCCCACCCGGAGGGGCGAAAGAGACCCAGTACTTC.

The genes are TRBV19 and TRBJ2-1; either TRBD1 or TRBD2 may fit D (5 bases each). The CDR3 runs 14 residues. Trimming shortened V by 5 bases and J by 4 bases, and 12 bases separated the two germline ends. Germline assignment: CDR1 LNHDA and CDR2 SQIVND (reference sequence). The CDR3 region is CASSSQGGYNEQFF. The CDR3 DNA follows: TGTGCCAGTAGTTCCCAGGGCGGGTACAATGAGCAGTTCTTC.

The chain joins TRBV4-3 to TRBJ1-2; D is unclear. The germline V gene has CDR1 LGHNA and CDR2 YSLEER. V lost 0 bases to trimming and J lost 2 bases, with 4 bases between them. This CDR3 has 13 amino acids. CDR3 in amino acids: CASSQDGNYGYTF. The CDR3 DNA reads TGCGCCAGCAGCCAAGACGGGAACTATGGCTACACCTTC.

The V gene is TRBV20-1, the J gene TRBJ1-6, with D tentatively TRBD1 (6 bases). Looked up from germline, CDR1 is DFQATT and CDR2 is SNEGSKA (reference sequence). The CDR3 is made up of 11 amino acids. Trimming removed 0 bases from V and 16 bases from J, with 10 bases in between. The CDR3 spells CSARELDRLHF. The DNA for the CDR3 is TGCAGTGCTAGAGAACTGGACAGACTCCACTTT.

V and J are TRBV29-1 and TRBJ1-5; 9 bases line up with TRBD1. The CDR3 is 12 amino acids. Germline CDR1 is SQVTM and CDR2 is ANQGSEA. V was clipped by 6 bases and J by 5 bases; unmatched bases: 2. CDR3 sequence: CSVRQGDQPQHF. The CDR3 DNA reads TGCAGCGTGCGACAGGGGGATCAGCCCCAGCATTTT.

The chain links TRBV4-3 to TRBJ1-6, with D unclear. The CDR3 is 17 amino acids. Trimming pared 1 base from V and 0 bases from J, leaving 10 bases between. In germline, CDR1 is LGHNA, CDR2 YSLEER. The CDR3 bases are TGCGCCAGCAGCCAAGTGGGCGCGGGCTCCTATAATTCACCCCTCCACTTT. Its translation is CASSQVGAGSYNSPLHF.

The chain has TRBV6-5 and TRBJ1-2, with 8 bases identical to TRBD1. This CDR3 spans 14 amino acids. CDR1 is MNHEY and CDR2 is SVGAGI in the germline V gene. V was pared by 6 bases and J by 4 bases, with 7 bases of the junction left unmatched. CDR3 nucleotide sequence: TGTGCCAGCAGAAACAGGGGGAGTTTCTATGGCTACACCTTC. This encodes CASRNRGSFYGYTF.

The DNA of the CDR3 is TGTGCCAGCAGCCCCCGAGGGTGGCCCCGGGACGAGCAGTACTTC. It is translated as CASSPRGWPRDEQYF. The chain carries TRBV9 and TRBJ2-7; D is possibly TRBD2 (5 bases). Germline CDR1 is SGDLS and CDR2 is YYNGEE. The CDR3 contains 15 residues. V was cut by 4 bases and J by 5 bases, with 19 bases left in between.

This clone occurred a few times. The rearrangement joins TRBV6-5 to TRBJ1-2, with D maybe TRBD1 (6 bases). V lost 6 bases to trimming and J lost 4 bases, with 12 bases between them. Germline V gene sequence: CDR1 MNHEY, CDR2 SVGAGI. This CDR3 region has 13 residues. The CDR3, as DNA: TGTGCCAGCAGAGACACAGGGAGCTATGGCTACACCTTC. Translating gives CASRDTGSYGYTF.

The chain carries TRBV28 and TRBJ2-1; 8 bases are shared with TRBD2. The V gene end was trimmed by 2 bases and the J gene end by 9 bases; junction bases not matched to a gene: 6. The germline V gene encodes CDR1 MDHEN and CDR2 SYDVKM. This CDR3 region has 14 residues. The CDR3 protein is CASSLAAGVGEQFF. The DNA of the CDR3 is TGTGCCAGCAGTTTAGCAGCGGGGGTCGGTGAGCAGTTCTTC.

This clone was counted a single time. CDR3 coding DNA: TGCGCCAGCAGCTTGGCCGTTTCATATCCTATGAACACTGAAGCTTTCTTT. Amino acids: CASSLAVSYPMNTEAFF. J is TRBJ1-1 and V is TRBV5-1; D not certain. The CDR3 covers 17 residues. Trimming stripped 0 bases from V and 0 bases from J, with 15 bases between. Germline-derived CDR1 and CDR2 are SGHRS and YFSETQ. Filled out from reference TRBV5-1 and TRBJ1-1, the complete variable domain reads KAGVTQTPRYLIKTRGQQVTLSCSPISGHRSVSWYQQTPGQGLQFLFEYFSETQRNKGNFPGRFSGRQFSNSRSEMNVSTLELGDSALYLCASSLAVSYPMNTEAFFGQGTRLTVV.

This clone has just one count. The chain is built from TRBV7-9 and TRBJ2-7, with 8 nucleotides matching TRBD1. The CDR3 is 15 amino acids. Trimming cost V 5 bases and J 0 bases; bases outside gene matches: 6. CDR1 and CDR2 from the germline V gene are SEHNR and FQNEAQ (reference sequence). CDR3 nucleotides: TGTGCCAGCAGCCCTAGACAGGGGATCTCCTACGAGCAGTACTTC. Amino acid sequence: CASSPRQGISYEQYF.

The J gene is TRBJ2-6, the V gene TRBV9; D unclear. This CDR3 is built from 15 residues. Trimming cost V 0 bases and J 0 bases, with 4 bases left between them. From germline, CDR1 is SGDLS and CDR2 YYNGEE. CDR3 region: CASSVGNSGANVLTF. The DNA of the CDR3 is TGTGCCAGCAGCGTAGGGAACTCTGGGGCCAACGTCCTGACTTTC.

The chain has TRBV7-2 and TRBJ1-2; 9 bases align to TRBD1. The V segment lost 5 bases and the J segment 4 bases; nucleotides outside the gene matches: 5. The germline gives CDR1 SGHTA, CDR2 FQGNSA. The CDR3 has 14 residues. The CDR3, as DNA: TGTGCCAGCAGCCAAGACAGGGGGGCCTATGGCTACACCTTC. It translates to CASSQDRGAYGYTF.

The rearrangement links TRBV7-2 to TRBJ2-3; D is ambiguous. The germline gives CDR1 SGHTA, CDR2 FQGNSA. Trimming removed 7 bases at V and 2 bases at J, with 7 bases between. The CDR3 is 12 amino acids. The DNA for the CDR3 is TGTGCCAGCAACTCAGACACAGATACGCAGTATTTT. Translated, it gives CASNSDTDTQYF.

V is TRBV5-6 and J is TRBJ1-1; D is unclear. Trimming removed 2 bases at V and 1 base at J, with 6 bases between. The germline gives CDR1 SGHDT, CDR2 YYEEEE. The CDR3 consists of 13 residues. CDR3 nucleotides: TGTGCCAGCAGCTTCTCTAGGAACACTGAAGCTTTCTTT. Its protein is CASSFSRNTEAFF.

The chain has TRBV6-5 and TRBJ1-3; no definite D call. The V gene lost 6 bases and the J gene lost 0 bases, with 9 bases spanning the gap. Germline V gene data show CDR1 as MNHEY and CDR2 as SVGAGI. The CDR3 length is 14 residues. The CDR3 protein is CASRPQSSGNTIYF. The CDR3 DNA sequence: TGTGCCAGCAGGCCCCAGAGCTCTGGAAACACCATATATTTT.

The CDR3 spells CSASRDSYNEQFF. DNA of the CDR3: TGCAGCGCTTCGAGGGACAGCTACAATGAGCAGTTCTTC. The chain couples TRBV29-1 to TRBJ2-1, with 7 bases aligning to TRBD1. Germline V gene lookup returns CDR1 SQVTM and CDR2 ANQGSEA. V was pared by 7 bases and J by 3 bases, with 6 bases of the junction left unmatched. The CDR3 consists of 13 residues.

The chain couples TRBV19 to TRBJ1-6; D uncertain. V gave up 7 bases and J gave up 9 bases, with 13 bases separating them. This CDR3 comprises 13 residues. The germline V gene encodes CDR1 LNHDA and CDR2 SQIVND (reference sequence). CDR3 DNA: TGTGCCAGTAAATCGGGAATGGGTTCACCCCTCCACTTT. Translating it yields CASKSGMGSPLHF.

The chain combines TRBV9 with TRBJ2-1; either TRBD1 or TRBD2 may supply D (5 bases each). Trimming took off 2 bases at V and 9 bases at J, with 15 bases between the two ends. CDR3 size: 14 residues. The germline V gene has CDR1 SGDLS and CDR2 YYNGEE. Here the CDR3 DNA reads TGTGCCAGCAGCGTCTGGTACGGGGCTATTGAGCAGTTCTTC. Its protein is CASSVWYGAIEQFF.

The CDR3 protein is CASSGGTDPNYGYTF. As DNA, the CDR3 is TGTGCCAGCAGTGGTGGGACAGACCCGAACTATGGCTACACCTTC. This sequence joins TRBV6-1 and TRBJ1-2; 7 nucleotides agree with TRBD1. With 4 bases clipped from V and 2 bases from J, the junction kept 7 bases outside the gene matches. Germline assignment: CDR1 MNHNS and CDR2 SASEGT. This CDR3 is built from 15 residues.

The CDR3 bases are TGTGCCAGCAGCCAAGATCTACGGCTCGAGCAGTACTTC. Amino acids: CASSQDLRLEQYF. The J gene is TRBJ2-7, the V gene TRBV14; no reliable D call. The CDR3 has 13 amino acids. Germline-derived CDR1 and CDR2 are SGHDN and FVKESK. V lost 0 bases to trimming and J lost 6 bases, with 9 bases between them.

The chain has TRBV18 and TRBJ2-1, with unresolved D. Germline assignment: CDR1 KGHSH and CDR2 LQKENI. There are 13 residues in the CDR3. The V end lost 2 bases, the J end lost 5 bases, and 7 bases lay between the germline ends. As DNA, the CDR3 is TGTGCCAGCTCACCATCCAGTAACAATGAGCAGTTCTTC. It is translated as CASSPSSNNEQFF.